These 14 T cell receptor beta chains were all obtained from the same sample, sequenced in a study of cytomegalovirus exposure and HLA in healthy donors. The PCR made use of 60 Vbeta and 13 Jbeta primers. Sequencing was performed with immunoSEQ multiplex PCR; in TCRdb, only in-frame clones are kept and a portion is missing. The sample contains fewer than 130,000 clones, about 70% of which appear only once. Sequenced material: PBMCs. The receptors here all came from a man in his forties or fifties in good health and CMV-seropositive.

In regard to this clone: The junction and the germline gene differ at one end; a read error may be behind it. The chain combines TRBV27 with TRBJ2-5, with TRBD2 matching 7 bases. CDR3 length: 15 residues. Germline-derived CDR1 and CDR2 are MNHEY and SMNVEV (reference sequence). The CDR3 sequence is CASSPRLAAQETQYF. The CDR3, as DNA: TGTGCCAGCAGTCCACGTCTAGCGGCCCAAGAGACTCAGTACTTC.

The sample holds one count of this clone. This sequence joins TRBV9 and TRBJ2-3, with 7 positions matching TRBD1. CDR1 SGDLS and CDR2 YYNGEE come from the germline V gene. V dropped 4 bases and J dropped 5; count of bases not matched to a gene: 7. This CDR3 is 14 amino acids long. The CDR3 is CASSREGAGDTQYF. CDR3 nucleotide sequence: TGTGCCAGCAGCCGTGAGGGGGCTGGAGATACGCAGTATTTT.

The chain combines TRBV5-6 with TRBJ2-1; D gene uncertain. Deletions cut 5 bases from V and 4 bases from J, with 19 bases between. This CDR3 has 16 amino acids. Germline CDR1 and CDR2: SGHDT and YYEEEE. Here the CDR3 reads CASSPNLEIVYNEQFF. As DNA, the CDR3 is TGTGCCAGCAGTCCGAATCTGGAGATCGTTTACAATGAGCAGTTCTTC.

The chain uses TRBV5-6 and TRBJ2-7, with 7 bases aligning to TRBD2. J lost 1 base, V lost 0 bases, and 4 bases had no gene match. The germline V gene has CDR1 SGHDT and CDR2 YYEEEE. The CDR3 has 15 residues. CDR3 in DNA: TGTGCCAGCAGCTTGGGCCTAGCGGCTTCCTACGAGCAGTACTTC. It encodes CASSLGLAASYEQYF.

The chain combines TRBV9 with TRBJ2-2; the match to TRBD2 covers 9 bases. The CDR3 has 18 residues. J lost 4 bases, V lost 0 bases, and 10 bases had no gene match. Germline V CDR1 and CDR2: SGDLS, YYNGEE. The CDR3 DNA reads TGTGCCAGCAGCGTAGGGGGCGGGGGGGCTTCTGCCACCGGGGAGCTGTTTTTT. Amino acid sequence: CASSVGGGGASATGELFF.

J is TRBJ2-5 and V is TRBV5-6, with 11 bases lining up with TRBD2. Per germline, CDR1 SGHDT and CDR2 YYEEEE. Trimming removed 3 bases from V and 1 base from J; junction bases left unmatched: 8. CDR3 length: 17 amino acids. This CDR3 is CASSWGTSGALQETQYF. The CDR3 nucleotides read TGTGCCAGCAGCTGGGGGACTAGCGGAGCCCTCCAAGAGACCCAGTACTTC.

This clone was observed a few times. V gene TRBV5-1 combines with J gene TRBJ2-5; TRBD1 agrees at 8 bases. CDR1 is SGHRS and CDR2 is YFSETQ in the germline V gene. This CDR3 is built from 14 residues. V dropped 3 bases and J dropped 4; count of bases not matched to a gene: 5. CDR3 DNA sequence: TGCGCCAGCAGCTCCGTCGACAGGGGAGAGACCCAGTACTTC. Residues: CASSSVDRGETQYF.

The rearrangement links TRBV12-5 to TRBJ2-1, with a weak D call TRBD1 (5 bases). Germline V gene sequence: CDR1 LGHNT, CDR2 FRNRAP. This CDR3 comprises 13 residues. V lost 2 bases and J lost 7, with 9 bases in between. CDR3 region: CASGLLGDNEQFF. As DNA, the CDR3 is TGTGCTAGTGGTTTGCTAGGGGATAATGAGCAGTTCTTC. The full variable domain, with the rest looked up from reference TRBV12-5 and TRBJ2-1, is DARVTQTPRHKVTEMGQEVTMRCQPILGHNTVFWYRQTMMQGLELLAYFRNRAPLDDSGMPKDRFSAEMPDATLATLKIQPSEPRDSAVYFCASGLLGDNEQFFGPGTRLTVL.

The chain uses TRBV5-1 and TRBJ1-3; D call uncertain. This CDR3 comprises 14 residues. The ends were cut back, 4 bases at V and 4 bases at J, with 12 bases in the middle. From germline, CDR1 is SGHRS and CDR2 YFSETQ. The CDR3 coding sequence is TGCGCCAGCAGCCCCCTGAGCACCGGAAACACCATATATTTT. It translates to CASSPLSTGNTIYF.

The chain uses TRBV6-5 and TRBJ2-5; maybe TRBD1 (6 bases). The DNA end favors TRBJ2-7, so the J call may be wrong. CDR1 MNHEY and CDR2 SVGAGI come from the germline V gene. The CDR3 length is 15 residues. The CDR3 loop is CASRTTGGDRREQYF. The CDR3 coding sequence is TGTGCCAGCAGAACGACAGGTGGGGATCGTCGCGAGCAGTACTTC.

The chain is built from TRBV19 and TRBJ2-7; TRBD2 is a possible D gene (6 bases). Germline-derived CDR1 and CDR2 are LNHDA and SQIVND (reference sequence). Trimming removed 4 bases at V and 3 bases at J, with 13 bases between. The CDR3 consists of 14 residues. The CDR3 nucleotides are TGTGCCAGTAGTAAAACCGGGACTTACTACGAGCAGTACTTC. It specifies CASSKTGTYYEQYF.

This clone came up once. At the DNA level, this CDR3 is encoded by other sequences in the same sample as well. V usage is TRBV6-4 and J usage is TRBJ2-3; D unclear. CDR1 is MRHNA and CDR2 is SNTAGT in the germline V gene. The CDR3 contains 15 residues. The V end was cut by 6 bases, the J end by 0 bases, with 13 bases between. In DNA form, the CDR3 reads TGTGCCAGCAGCCGAACAGCATCTAGCACAGATACGCAGTATTTT. Protein sequence: CASSRTASSTDTQYF.

The genes are TRBV9 and TRBJ2-2, with 13 bases identical to TRBD2. The CDR3 spans 17 residues. CDR1 is SGDLS and CDR2 is YYNGEE in the germline V gene. Trimming at V came to 4 bases and at J to 5 bases, leaving 8 bases not matched to a gene. The CDR3 coding sequence is TGTGCCAGCAGCCCGCGGACTAGCGGGAGTTGGACCGGGGAGCTGTTTTTT. Encoded protein: CASSPRTSGSWTGELFF.

This clone appeared a single time. The rearrangement links TRBV4-1 to TRBJ2-3; 12 nucleotides agree with TRBD2. CDR1 MGHRA and CDR2 YSYEKL come from the germline V gene. The CDR3 sequence is 15 residues long. The V and J ends lost 4 bases and 1 base, in that order; junction bases with no gene match: 0. This CDR3 reads CASSRTSGGTDTQYF. The DNA for the CDR3 is TGCGCCAGCAGCCGGACTAGCGGGGGCACAGATACGCAGTATTTT.